Following are 13 T cell receptor beta chains from one sample sequenced in a study of blood T cells in healthy people across ages (dated by TCRdb to between 2014 and 2017). The library was produced with 5' RACE. Sequenced using an Illumina HiSeq 2500. A second PCR of about 6 to 11 cycles was run with a J-beta primer mix and a sample-barcoded 5' primer. TCRdb reanalyzed the raw reads on its own, using fastp at Q25 for trimming and MiXCR for clone calling, and kept in-frame beta chains. Rows are combined by CDR3 protein, so each entry shows the most common genes and DNA. The sample contains about 1.1 million distinct CDR3 sequences, roughly two fifths of them found a single time. The top ten hold roughly 14% of the sample. Sequencing input: blood. The receptors here all came from a man aged 18-30 years in good health.

This clonotype was counted a few times. The gene calls are TRBV20-1 and TRBJ2-5; TRBD2 is a possible D gene (5 bases). The CDR3 spans 13 residues. The ends were cut back, 7 bases at V and 1 base at J, with 13 bases in the middle. The germline V gene encodes CDR1 DFQATT and CDR2 SNEGSKA (reference sequence). In DNA, the CDR3 is TGCAGTGAGATCGGGAATCTCCAAGAGACCCAGTACTTC. Protein product: CSEIGNLQETQYF.

This chain connects TRBV5-1 to TRBJ2-1; possibly TRBD1 or TRBD2 for D (5 bases each). The assigned J gene may be wrong: the sequence end matches TRBJ2-7 better. This CDR3 spans 12 amino acids. CDR1 and CDR2 (germline): SGHRS, YFSETQ. Here the CDR3 reads CASSWDGNEQYF. CDR3 sequence (DNA): TGCGCCAGCAGTTGGGACGGGAATGAGCAGTACTTC.

This chain connects TRBV27 to TRBJ2-3, with 9 bases that match TRBD2. Germline lookup yields CDR1 MNHEY and CDR2 SMNVEV (reference sequence). The CDR3 is 16 residues long. Losses at the gene ends were 1 base for V and 7 bases for J; bases not matched to a gene: 9. The CDR3 here is CASSLLRSGGPNTQYF. The CDR3 DNA sequence: TGTGCCAGCAGTTTATTAAGGAGCGGGGGGCCGAATACGCAGTATTTT.

The chain links TRBV7-9 to TRBJ1-2; 8 positions match TRBD1. Trimming at V came to 5 bases and at J to 7 bases, leaving 12 bases not matched to a gene. The CDR3 covers 15 residues. The germline gives CDR1 SEHNR, CDR2 FQNEAQ (reference sequence). The CDR3 protein is CASSQTPGQVSGYTF. The CDR3 DNA sequence: TGTGCCAGCAGCCAGACTCCGGGACAGGTCTCTGGCTACACCTTC.

Comments on this clonotype: Compared with germline, one end of the junction differs, possibly owing to a read error. The V call is TRBV7-8, the J call TRBJ2-1; D is uncertain. The CDR3 is 13 residues long. From germline, CDR1 is SGHVS and CDR2 FQNEAQ. CDR3 region: CARSLSSYNEQFF. The CDR3 coding sequence is TGTGCCAGGAGCTTAAGCTCCTACAATGAGCAGTTCTTC.

The V and J genes are TRBV12-3 or TRBV12-4 and TRBJ1-6; 7 bases are shared with TRBD1. The junction had 6 bases not matched to a gene; V was cut back by 4 bases and J by 9 bases. This CDR3 is 14 amino acids long. In DNA form, the CDR3 reads TGTGCCAGCAGTTCAACAGGGGATACTTCACCCCTCCACTTT. Protein product: CASSSTGDTSPLHF.

This chain connects TRBV4-1 to TRBJ1-2, with D unresolved. Looked up from germline, CDR1 is MGHRA and CDR2 is YSYEKL. Trimming removed 0 bases at V and 4 bases at J, with 12 bases between. This CDR3 has 15 residues. Written as DNA, the CDR3 is TGCGCCAGCAGCCAAGACGGCAGTGCCTTCTATGGCTACACCTTC. Its protein is CASSQDGSAFYGYTF.

A remark on this clonotype: The junction does not match germline at one end; this may be a read error. This chain connects TRBV7-9 to TRBJ1-3, with D perhaps matching TRBD1 (5 bases). CDR1 and CDR2 from the germline V gene are SEHNR and FQNEAQ (reference sequence). The CDR3 sequence is 14 residues long. As DNA, the CDR3 is TGTGCCTGCAGATCGGACAAACAAGGAAACACCATATATTTT. Its protein is CACRSDKQGNTIYF.

The chain has TRBV12-3 or TRBV12-4 and TRBJ2-1; D is undetermined. Trimming took 7 bases from V and 6 from J, leaving 13 bases between them. This CDR3 comprises 13 residues. CDR3 in amino acids: CASTPGSINEQFF. In DNA, the CDR3 is TGTGCCAGCACCCCCGGCAGCATCAATGAGCAGTTCTTC.

A word on this clonotype: The germline gene is not matched at one end of the junction; a read error may be the cause. The chain recombines TRBV10-3 with TRBJ1-2, with a weak D call TRBD1 (6 bases). This CDR3 comprises 14 residues. From germline, CDR1 is ENHRY and CDR2 SYGVKD. CDR3 amino acids: CATSAGDAGCGYTF. DNA of the CDR3: TGTGCCACCAGTGCAGGGGATGCTGGTTGTGGCTACACCTTC.

This chain joins TRBV20-1 and TRBJ1-5; TRBD1 matches at 7 bases. This CDR3 is 15 amino acids long. With 5 bases clipped from V and 4 bases from J, the junction kept 11 bases outside the gene matches. Germline CDR1 DFQATT, CDR2 SNEGSKA (reference sequence). The CDR3 DNA follows: TGCAGTGCTGTTGGACAGGCTAGCTGGAATCAGCCCCAGCATTTT. This sequence encodes CSAVGQASWNQPQHF.

V usage is TRBV5-1 and J usage is TRBJ2-1, with 8 bases identical to TRBD2. Germline CDR1 and CDR2: SGHRS and YFSETQ. The V gene end was trimmed by 0 bases and the J gene end by 6 bases; junction bases not matched to a gene: 11. This CDR3 has 17 residues. CDR3: CASSLGPGGAIRNEQFF. The DNA for the CDR3 is TGCGCCAGCAGCTTGGGTCCCGGGGGGGCGATTCGCAATGAGCAGTTCTTC.

This clonotype came up a few times. The V gene is TRBV2, the J gene TRBJ2-3, with 9 bases aligning to TRBD1. CDR1 and CDR2 from the germline V gene are SNHLY and FYNNEI. The J segment lost 4 bases and the V segment lost 5 bases, leaving 7 bases of the junction unmatched. This CDR3 contains 15 residues. The CDR3 reads CASSPDRGTSDTQYF. CDR3 sequence (DNA): TGTGCCAGCAGTCCAGACAGGGGGACATCAGATACGCAGTATTTT.